The 27 T cell receptor beta chains below come from one sample, sequenced in a study of shared T cell receptors in the human thymus (dated by TCRdb to the early 2020s). The library was generated by the immunoSEQ multiplex PCR assay. Imported from immuneACCESS, the table was reduced by TCRdb to in-frame sequences with V and J called. These copies leave out some clones; in studies compared against another copy, an unresolved V gene accounts for under half, and the cause of the remainder is not known. The sample profile shows about 380,000 clones; roughly 94% of them were found once. The ten largest clones capture 0.015% to 0.02% of the sample. Sequenced input: thymocytes. These receptors came from a human donor.

The rearrangement joins TRBV2 to TRBJ2-2, with 11 nucleotides matching TRBD1. The CDR3 is made up of 15 amino acids. CDR1 SNHLY and CDR2 FYNNEI come from the germline V gene. The ends lost 6 bases at V and 6 bases at J; junction bases unmatched: 6. In nucleotides, the CDR3 is TGTGCCAGCAGGAACCGGGACAGGGGGTCCGGGGAGCTGTTTTTT. Translation gives CASRNRDRGSGELFF.

V gene TRBV7-9 combines with J gene TRBJ2-1, with 12 bases matching TRBD2. This CDR3 spans 16 amino acids. CDR1 and CDR2 from the germline V gene are SEHNR and FQNEAQ (reference sequence). Trimming removed 1 base from V and 5 bases from J; junction bases left unmatched: 3. The CDR3: CASSLGTSGRNNEQFF. For the CDR3, the DNA is TGTGCCAGCAGCTTAGGTACTAGCGGGAGGAACAATGAGCAGTTCTTC. The whole variable domain, remainder taken from reference TRBV7-9 and TRBJ2-1, is DTGVSQNPRHKITKRGQNVTFRCDPISEHNRLYWYRQTLGQGPEFLTYFQNEAQLEKSRLLSDRFSAERPKGSFSTLEIQRTEQGDSAMYLCASSLGTSGRNNEQFFGPGTRLTVL.

This clone has just one count. The chain combines TRBV7-9 with TRBJ2-3; D gene ambiguous. The germline V gene encodes CDR1 SEHNR and CDR2 FQNEAQ (reference sequence). The CDR3 has 14 residues. V lost 1 base to trimming and J lost 2 bases, with 7 bases between them. The CDR3 sequence is CASSLVRTTDTQYF. The CDR3 DNA sequence: TGTGCCAGCAGCTTAGTTCGGACCACAGATACGCAGTATTTT.

The chain carries TRBV4-3 and TRBJ2-7; no firm D call. There are 18 residues in the CDR3. In germline, CDR1 is LGHNA, CDR2 YSLEER. With 0 bases removed from V and 0 bases from J, the gap between germline ends came to 18 bases. CDR3 in DNA: TGCGCCAGCAGCCAAGAGCTCCCTGCAGGACCCAGCTCCTACGAGCAGTACTTC. It specifies CASSQELPAGPSSYEQYF.

The chain is built from TRBV7-3 and TRBJ1-2, with 7 bases fitting TRBD1. V gave up 6 bases and J gave up 6 bases; unmatched junction bases: 7. The CDR3 loop spans 13 amino acids. Per the germline V gene, CDR1 is SGHTA and CDR2 is FQGTGA. CDR3 DNA sequence: TGTGCCAGCAGTTTGCAGGGGGGGCATGGCTACACCTTC. Translating gives CASSLQGGHGYTF.

The rearrangement joins TRBV4-3 to TRBJ1-1, with 9 bases aligning to TRBD1. From germline, CDR1 is LGHNA and CDR2 YSLEER. The CDR3 spans 16 residues. V was clipped by 0 bases and J by 6 bases; unmatched bases: 8. Here the CDR3 reads CASSQDGGQGQSEAFF. DNA for the CDR3: TGCGCCAGCAGCCAAGACGGGGGACAGGGCCAGTCTGAAGCTTTCTTT.

The rearrangement links TRBV9 to TRBJ2-5; D tentatively fits TRBD1 or TRBD2 (5 bases each). The CDR3 extends over 16 amino acids. Germline CDR1 reads SGDLS; CDR2 reads YYNGEE. V was pared by 2 bases and J by 2 bases, with 16 bases between. The CDR3: CASSVRDGSIQETQYF. The CDR3 DNA reads as TGTGCCAGCAGCGTTCGGGACGGATCCATTCAAGAGACCCAGTACTTC.

This clone has a handful of counts. The genes are TRBV5-5 and TRBJ1-1; tentatively, D is TRBD1 (6 bases). The CDR3 totals 12 residues. CDR1 is SGHKS, CDR2 YYEKEE, per germline (reference sequence). Trimming took off 4 bases at V and 9 bases at J, with 13 bases between the two ends. The CDR3 nucleotides are TGTGCCAGCAGCCCTTGGGGGGACAAAGCTTTCTTT. Its protein product is CASSPWGDKAFF.

The V gene is TRBV7-3, the J gene TRBJ2-2; 10 bases align to TRBD2. The CDR3 covers 19 residues. Germline CDR1 SGHTA, CDR2 FQGTGA. V dropped 0 bases and J dropped 7; count of bases not matched to a gene: 14. In nucleotides, the CDR3 is TGTGCCAGCAGCTTAACGTGGCTAGCGGGAGATCGGAATAACGGGGAGCTGTTTTTT. Translating it yields CASSLTWLAGDRNNGELFF.

V and J are TRBV5-1 and TRBJ2-2, with 10 nucleotides matching TRBD1. The CDR3 is 21 residues long. The V and J ends lost 3 bases and 0 bases, in that order; junction bases with no gene match: 17. CDR1 SGHRS and CDR2 YFSETQ come from the germline V gene. In nucleotides, the CDR3 is TGCGCCAGCAGCTGGGACAGGGACAGGGGTCGGTCGAGGTCGAACACCGGGGAGCTGTTTTTT. It encodes CASSWDRDRGRSRSNTGELFF. The whole variable domain, filled in from reference TRBV5-1 and TRBJ2-2, reads KAGVTQTPRYLIKTRGQQVTLSCSPISGHRSVSWYQQTPGQGLQFLFEYFSETQRNKGNFPGRFSGRQFSNSRSEMNVSTLELGDSALYLCASSWDRDRGRSRSNTGELFFGEGSRLTVL.

This chain uses TRBV6-4 with TRBJ2-3, with a tentative D call TRBD1 (6 bases). The CDR3 has 16 residues. The V and J ends lost 6 bases and 2 bases respectively, with 18 bases between them. Germline V CDR1 and CDR2: MRHNA, SNTAGT. In DNA form, the CDR3 reads TGTGCCAGCAGCGCCGAAGCAGGGACATTCACAGATACGCAGTATTTT. It specifies CASSAEAGTFTDTQYF.

The rearrangement uses TRBV18 and TRBJ1-3, with D perhaps matching TRBD1 (5 bases). The V and J ends lost 3 bases and 0 bases respectively, with 21 bases between them. Germline assignment: CDR1 KGHSH and CDR2 LQKENI. The CDR3 runs to 19 residues. CDR3 sequence (DNA): TGTGCCAGCTCACCCTTGGACCCGACCAGGGACCACTCTGGAAACACCATATATTTT. This codes for CASSPLDPTRDHSGNTIYF.

The CDR3 loop is CASSFSRVGGYTF. The DNA of the CDR3 is TGTGCCAGCAGCTTCTCCAGGGTTGGTGGCTACACCTTC. The rearrangement joins TRBV5-4 to TRBJ1-2; D might be TRBD1 (5 bases). The V end was cut by 2 bases, the J end by 7 bases, with 12 bases between. The CDR3 length is 13 residues. Germline CDR1 SGHNT, CDR2 YYREEE (reference sequence).

This clone occurred once. V is TRBV5-1 and J is TRBJ2-4; 15 bases are shared with TRBD2. Germline V lookup: CDR1 SGHRS, CDR2 YFSETQ. The CDR3 runs 19 residues. Unmatched junction bases numbered 8, after V lost 3 bases and J lost 1 base. The CDR3 region has the DNA TGCGCCAGCAGCTCCGGACTAGCGGGAGGGGCCCGGGCCAAAAACATTCAGTACTTC. Translating it yields CASSSGLAGGARAKNIQYF.

V usage is TRBV30 and J usage is TRBJ2-7; no clear D. V dropped 3 bases and J dropped 3 bases, with 12 bases sitting between them. There are 13 residues in the CDR3. From germline, CDR1 is GTSNPN and CDR2 SVGIG (reference sequence). The CDR3 here is CAWRAVSIYEQYF. CDR3 bases: TGTGCCTGGAGGGCGGTCAGTATCTACGAGCAGTACTTC. Supplemented by reference TRBV30 and TRBJ2-7, the full variable domain reads SQTIHQWPATLVQPVGSPLSLECTVEGTSNPNLYWYRQAAGRGLQLLFYSVGIGQISSEVPQNLSASRPQDRQFILSSKKLLLSDSGFYLCAWRAVSIYEQYFGPGTRLTVT.

This chain joins TRBV30 and TRBJ2-7; D might be TRBD1 (6 bases). The CDR3 is 14 residues long. Trimming removed 0 bases from V and 2 bases from J, with 11 bases in between. The V gene's germline CDR1 is GTSNPN and CDR2 SVGIG (reference sequence). In DNA form, the CDR3 reads TGTGCCTGGAGTGTACCAGGGGTCCCCTACGAGCAGTACTTC. Protein: CAWSVPGVPYEQYF.

The chain carries TRBV10-1 and TRBJ1-4; D remains unclear. The ends were cut back, 3 bases at V and 8 bases at J, with 4 bases in the middle. The CDR3 sequence is 11 residues long. From germline, CDR1 is WNHNN and CDR2 SYGVQD (reference sequence). DNA of the CDR3: TGCGCCAGCAGTGACGAGGAAAAACTGTTTTTT. It specifies CASSDEEKLFF.

The chain has TRBV19 and TRBJ2-1; 8 bases match TRBD1. CDR3 length: 15 amino acids. Germline V CDR1 and CDR2: LNHDA, SQIVND (reference sequence). After removal of 4 bases from V and 9 bases from J, the junction contained 11 bases not matched to a gene. This CDR3 is CASSTYRGSVAEQFF. CDR3 in DNA: TGTGCCAGTAGTACCTACAGGGGGAGCGTCGCTGAGCAGTTCTTC.

V gene TRBV30 combines with J gene TRBJ2-1; 11 nucleotides line up with TRBD2. The CDR3 covers 16 residues. Germline V CDR1 and CDR2: GTSNPN, SVGIG (reference sequence). V was clipped by 3 bases and J by 6 bases; unmatched bases: 10. The CDR3 region has the DNA TGTGCCTGGAGGACAAATCTAGCGGGAGGCCGCAATGAGCAGTTCTTC. The encoded protein is CAWRTNLAGGRNEQFF.

This clone was recorded only once. V usage is TRBV27 and J usage is TRBJ1-6; no firm D call. The germline V gene encodes CDR1 MNHEY and CDR2 SMNVEV (reference sequence). V gave up 4 bases and J gave up 7 bases, with 17 bases separating them. This CDR3 is built from 16 residues. The CDR3 nucleotides are TGTGCCAGCAGTTCCCCCTCAGTTTTTCGGAATTCACCCCTCCACTTT. It yields the protein CASSSPSVFRNSPLHF.

The chain is built from TRBV9 and TRBJ2-1; 8 nucleotides agree with TRBD1. CDR1 is SGDLS, CDR2 YYNGEE, per germline. This CDR3 region has 15 residues. The V gene end was trimmed by 2 bases and the J gene end by 1 base; junction bases not matched to a gene: 2. CDR3 bases: TGTGCCAGCAGCGTTGGGGACAGGTCCTACAATGAGCAGTTCTTC. As protein: CASSVGDRSYNEQFF.

The rearrangement joins TRBV11-2 to TRBJ1-1; D might be TRBD1 (5 bases). Germline loops: CDR1 SGHAT, CDR2 FQNNGV. V was pared by 4 bases and J by 1 base, with 22 bases between. The CDR3 covers 18 residues. CDR3 DNA: TGTGCCAGCAGCTCCACCGCTACCGGAGCAGGGAAGAACACTGAAGCTTTCTTT. This encodes CASSSTATGAGKNTEAFF.

The rearrangement uses TRBV15 and TRBJ1-1; D not resolved. Trimming took off 0 bases at V and 4 bases at J, with 6 bases between the two ends. CDR3 length: 13 residues. The germline gives CDR1 LNHNV, CDR2 YYDKDF (reference sequence). The CDR3 region is CATSRDMGTEAFF. The CDR3, as DNA: TGTGCCACCAGCAGAGATATGGGCACTGAAGCTTTCTTT.

The chain uses TRBV28 and TRBJ2-7; D remains ambiguous. Germline-derived CDR1 and CDR2 are MDHEN and SYDVKM. Trimming pared 7 bases from V and 2 bases from J, leaving 15 bases between. The CDR3 is made up of 14 amino acids. The CDR3, as DNA: TGTGCCAGCACCCCTGTTGGTATGACCTACGAGCAGTACTTC. Residues: CASTPVGMTYEQYF.

This rearrangement joins TRBV20-1 to TRBJ2-7, with D unclear. Between the trimmed V and J ends, which lost 1 base and 3 bases, there was a span of 4 bases. Germline assignment: CDR1 DFQATT and CDR2 SNEGSKA (reference sequence). The CDR3 contains 11 residues. Written as DNA, the CDR3 is TGCAGTGCTAGAGGCAACTACGAGCAGTACTTC. It yields the protein CSARGNYEQYF.

The V call is TRBV11-2, the J call TRBJ1-3, with 11 positions matching TRBD1. The CDR3 loop spans 16 amino acids. J was trimmed by 4 bases and V by 5 bases; bases with no gene match: 7. Germline-derived CDR1 and CDR2 are SGHAT and FQNNGV. The CDR3 bases are TGTGCCAGCAGCGTCTGGGACAGGGGGACGGGAAACACCATATATTTT. It codes for CASSVWDRGTGNTIYF.

This sequence joins TRBV4-1 and TRBJ2-1, with D maybe TRBD2 (5 bases). V was trimmed by 3 bases and J by 7 bases, leaving 10 bases between them. There are 13 residues in the CDR3. Germline CDR1 reads MGHRA; CDR2 reads YSYEKL. In DNA, the CDR3 is TGCGCCAGCAGCCAGTCGCCGGGGAATGAGCAGTTCTTC. Translating gives CASSQSPGNEQFF.